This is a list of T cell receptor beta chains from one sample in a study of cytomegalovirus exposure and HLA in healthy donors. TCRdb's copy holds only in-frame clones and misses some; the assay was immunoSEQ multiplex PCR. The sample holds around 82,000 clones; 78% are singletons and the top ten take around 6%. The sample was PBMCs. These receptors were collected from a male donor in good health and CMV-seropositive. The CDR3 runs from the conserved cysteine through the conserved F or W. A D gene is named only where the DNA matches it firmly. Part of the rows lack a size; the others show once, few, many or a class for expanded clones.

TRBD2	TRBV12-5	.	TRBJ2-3	TGTGCTAGTGGTACTTCCCTAGCGGGAGGGGCAGATACGCAGTATTTT	CASGTSLAGGADTQYF
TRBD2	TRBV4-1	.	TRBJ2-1	TGCGCCAGCAGCCAAGATCCCGTTACTAGCGGATACAATGAGCAGTTCTTC	CASSQDPVTSGYNEQFF
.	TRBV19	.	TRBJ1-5	TGTGCCAGTAGTGACAGGCTTCGGTCCCAGCATTTT	CASSDRLRSQHF
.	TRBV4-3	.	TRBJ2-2	TGCGCCAGCAGCCAAGGAAAGCGCACCGGGGAGCTGTTTTTT	CASSQGKRTGELFF
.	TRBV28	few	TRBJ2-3	TGTGCCAGCAGTTTAAGTCCCCAGGGCGGAACCAGCACAGATACGCAGTATTTT	CASSLSPQGGTSTDTQYF
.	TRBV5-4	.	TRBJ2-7	TGTGCCAGCGGGGGGTCCTACGAGCAGTACTTC	CASGGSYEQYF
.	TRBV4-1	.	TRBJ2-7	TGCGCCAGCAGCCAAGATTTGACTTACGAGCAGTACTTC	CASSQDLTYEQYF
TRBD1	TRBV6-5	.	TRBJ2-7	TGTGCCAGCAGATTGACAGGGGGTCACGAGCAGTACTTC	CASRLTGGHEQYF
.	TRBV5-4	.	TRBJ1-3	TGTGCCAGCAGCCCCTCCCGCGCCTCTGGAAACACCATATATTTT	CASSPSRASGNTIYF
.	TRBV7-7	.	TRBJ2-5	TGTGCTAGCAGCTTATGGGGGCACCAAGAGACCCAGTACTTC	CASSLWGHQETQYF
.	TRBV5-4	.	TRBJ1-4	TGTGCCAGCAGCTTTACAGGGTGGCCAACTAATGAAAAACTGTTTTTT	CASSFTGWPTNEKLFF
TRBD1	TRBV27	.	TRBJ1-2	TGTGCCAGCAGTTCCCCGGGACAGGGAGGCCGTGGCTACACCTTC	CASSSPGQGGRGYTF
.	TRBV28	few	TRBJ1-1	TGTGCCAGCAGTTTGAGGGGGGGTGCCGCTGAAGCTTTCTTT	CASSLRGGAAEAFF
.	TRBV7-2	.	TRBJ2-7	TGTGCCACTCGAGAGTCCTCCTACGAGCAGTACTTC	CATRESSYEQYF
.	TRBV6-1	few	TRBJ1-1	TGTGCCAGCAGTGTCGAGGGCGACACTGAAGCTTTCTTT	CASSVEGDTEAFF
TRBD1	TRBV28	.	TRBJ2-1	TGTGCCAGCCCCAGGGGGAATGAGCAGTTCTTC	CASPRGNEQFF
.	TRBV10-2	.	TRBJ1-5	TGCGCCAGCAGTGAGTGGGGCGAGTCTAATCAGCCCCAGCATTTT	CASSEWGESNQPQHF
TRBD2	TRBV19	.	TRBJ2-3	TGTGCCAGTAGTATTTGGACTAGCGGTGATACGCAGTATTTT	CASSIWTSGDTQYF
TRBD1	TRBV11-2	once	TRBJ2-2	TGTGCCAGCAGCCCTGGGACAGGGTACGACGGGGAGCTGTTTTTT	CASSPGTGYDGELFF
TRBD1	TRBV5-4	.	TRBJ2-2	TGTGCCAGCAGCTTGAGGCAGGGGGCCGGATCCGGGGAGCTGTTTTTT	CASSLRQGAGSGELFF
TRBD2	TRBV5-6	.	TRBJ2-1	TGTGCCAGTAGCACAACCGGGACTAGCTTCTATGAGCAGTTCTTC	CASSTTGTSFYEQFF
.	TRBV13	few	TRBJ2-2	TGTGCCAGCAGCCCGACCTTATGGGCGCAATGGGACACCGGGGAGCTGTTTTTT	CASSPTLWAQWDTGELFF
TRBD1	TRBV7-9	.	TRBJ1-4	TGTTCCAGCAGCTTAGATGGACAGGCTAATGAAAAACTGTTTTTT	CSSSLDGQANEKLFF
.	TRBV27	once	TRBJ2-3	TGTGCCAGCATTAGCGGACTCACAGATACGCAGTATTTT	CASISGLTDTQYF
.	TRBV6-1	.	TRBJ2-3	TGTGCCAGCAGTTTCTCAGATACGCAGTATTTT	CASSFSDTQYF
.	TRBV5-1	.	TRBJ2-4	TGCGCCAGCACCCCTACCCTAGCCAAAAACATTCAGTACTTC	CASTPTLAKNIQYF
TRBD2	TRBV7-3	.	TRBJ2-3	TGTGCCAGCAGCTTAACACTAGCGGGGGTATCAGATACGCAGTATTTT	CASSLTLAGVSDTQYF
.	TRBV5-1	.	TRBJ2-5	TGTGCCAGCAGCTTGGGACATGGTGGGCAAGAGACCCAGTACTTC	CASSLGHGGQETQYF
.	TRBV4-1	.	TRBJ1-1	TGCGCCAGCAGCCAAGGGTTACGGGGGGGGAGAATTGCTGAAGCTTTCTTT	CASSQGLRGGRIAEAFF
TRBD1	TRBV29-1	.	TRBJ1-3	TGCAGCTCCGGAGGGGACAGTGAGGAAAACACCATATATTTT	CSSGGDSEENTIYF
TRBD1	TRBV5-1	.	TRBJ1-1	TGCGCCAGCAGCTCAGGGACAGGGCAAACTGAAGCTTTCTTT	CASSSGTGQTEAFF
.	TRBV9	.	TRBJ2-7	TGTGCCAGCAGCGTAGACTGGGCGGGTGAGCAGTACTTC	CASSVDWAGEQYF
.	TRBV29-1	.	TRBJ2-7	TGCAGCGTGATAAGGGCAGACAGCTACGAGCAGTACTTC	CSVIRADSYEQYF
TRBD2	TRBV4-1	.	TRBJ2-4	TGCGCCAGCAGCCAACCCCTAGCGGGAAGGGCCAAAAACATTCAGTACTTC	CASSQPLAGRAKNIQYF
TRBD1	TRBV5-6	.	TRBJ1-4	TGTGCCAGCAAAGTCAGGGGGCTCAATGAAAAACTGTTTTTT	CASKVRGLNEKLFF
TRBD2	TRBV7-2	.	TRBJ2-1	TGTGCCAGCAGCTTAACTAGCGGGGCCTACAATGAGCAGTTCTTC	CASSLTSGAYNEQFF
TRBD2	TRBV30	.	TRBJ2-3	TGTGCCTGGAGTGCCACAGGGCGGGAGGGCCGTTGGACGCAGTATTTT	CAWSATGREGRWTQYF
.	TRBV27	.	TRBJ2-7	TGTGCCAGCAGTTTCGGCGGCTACGAGCAGTACTTC	CASSFGGYEQYF
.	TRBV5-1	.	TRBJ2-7	TGCGCCAGCAGCTTGGGGTCCAACTTATACGAGCAGTACTTC	CASSLGSNLYEQYF
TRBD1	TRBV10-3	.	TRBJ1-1	TGTGCCATCAGACCGGGACAGGGACGGATGGCTGAAGCTTTCTTT	CAIRPGQGRMAEAFF
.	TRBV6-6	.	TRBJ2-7	TGTGCCAGCAGTTACTCCGAGGGTCCCTACGAGCAGTACTTC	CASSYSEGPYEQYF
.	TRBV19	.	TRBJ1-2	TGTGCCATCCCGAGTGTGAGTGGCTACACCTTC	CAIPSVSGYTF
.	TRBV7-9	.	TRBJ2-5	TGTGCCAGCAGCTTATTGCGGGAGACCCAGTACTTC	CASSLLRETQYF
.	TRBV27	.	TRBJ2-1	TGTGCCAGCAGTATCTGGGTCGGCGGCTCCTACAATGAGCAGTTCTTC	CASSIWVGGSYNEQFF
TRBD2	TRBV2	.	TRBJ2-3	TGTGCCCTAACGGGGGGAGGGCCCTTCACAGATACGCAGTATTTT	CALTGGGPFTDTQYF
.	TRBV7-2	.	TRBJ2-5	TGTGCCAGCAGCGACGCCAACGGGGGGACCCAGTACTTC	CASSDANGGTQYF